Following are 18 T cell receptor beta chains from one sample sequenced in a study of T cell repertoires in cytomegalovirus infection (dated by TCRdb to the late 2010s). Their target antigens are unknown. The treatment or condition label of this sample denotes: in vitro stimulation with specific CMV peptide epitopes to enrich CMV-specific T cells. Instrument used: Illumina HiSeq 1500. TCRdb handled the public reads itself, with Q25 trimming in fastp and clone calling in MiXCR, and kept productive beta chains. Every entry covers one CDR3 protein and lists the most common genes and DNA from its rows. This sample is represented by tens of thousands of distinct CDR3 sequences; 20% of them were singletons. The ten largest clonotypes hold 55% to 75% of the sample. The input for sequencing was CD8+ T cells from cultured PBMCs, taken from culture after CMV antigen stimulation. The receptor source for this set is a human donor in good health (CMV status not recorded). Some clones in this sample may be carry-over from other donors' samples.

The table lists this clonotype with a few counts. V usage is TRBV19 and J usage is TRBJ1-2, with 9 bases identical to TRBD1. Germline trimming cut 6 bases from V and 8 bases from J; bases unmatched to any gene: 4. Germline CDR1 is LNHDA and CDR2 is SQIVND (reference sequence). The CDR3 loop spans 12 amino acids. The CDR3 protein is CASRWTGEGYTF. CDR3 DNA: TGTGCCAGTAGGTGGACAGGGGAAGGCTACACCTTC.

A word on this clonotype: A much larger clone is a single base away; this may be a read error. V gene TRBV12-3 or TRBV12-4 combines with J gene TRBJ2-3, with 9 bases fitting TRBD2. The CDR3 is 13 residues long. CDR3 sequence (DNA): TGTGCCATCAGTCGCGGGGGGGCAGATACGCAGTATTTT. As protein: CAISRGGADTQYF.

The chain employs TRBV4-1 and TRBJ2-3, with 16 bases lining up with TRBD2. CDR3 length: 18 amino acids. Germline V CDR1 and CDR2: MGHRA, YSYEKL. V was clipped by 4 bases and J by 1 base; unmatched bases: 5. The CDR3 coding sequence is TGCGCCAGCAGCCCTACAGGGACTAGCGGGGGGGGCACAGATACGCAGTATTTT. Its protein is CASSPTGTSGGGTDTQYF.

This rearrangement joins TRBV10-3 to TRBJ1-2; TRBD1 matches 8 bases. With 0 bases clipped from V and 5 bases from J, the junction kept 5 bases outside the gene matches. The CDR3 is made up of 15 amino acids. Per germline, CDR1 ENHRY and CDR2 SYGVKD. This CDR3 is CAISESTGEFYGYTF. DNA of the CDR3: TGTGCCATCAGTGAGTCGACAGGGGAATTTTATGGCTACACCTTC.

The chain carries TRBV4-3 and TRBJ2-2; unclear D gene. There are 13 residues in the CDR3. V was pared by 4 bases and J by 6 bases, with 9 bases between. Germline CDR1 LGHNA, CDR2 YSLEER. The CDR3 DNA sequence: TGCGCCAGCAGCCCAGAGGTAGCCGGGGAGCTGTTTTTT. Its translation: CASSPEVAGELFF.

This rearrangement joins TRBV7-2 to TRBJ1-6; D is possibly TRBD1 (5 bases). This CDR3 is 16 amino acids long. The ends were cut back, 0 bases at V and 7 bases at J, with 13 bases in the middle. Germline CDR1 SGHTA, CDR2 FQGNSA. The CDR3 protein is CASSLARAGRNSPLHF. The CDR3 DNA reads TGTGCCAGCAGCTTAGCGCGGGCAGGGCGGAATTCACCCCTCCACTTT.

The rearrangement joins TRBV28 to TRBJ2-5; 7 nucleotides agree with TRBD1. Trimming cost V 6 bases and J 10 bases; bases outside gene matches: 14. The CDR3 runs to 14 residues. Germline V gene data show CDR1 as MDHEN and CDR2 as SYDVKM. The CDR3 here is CASSRRTGGKDQYF. The CDR3 DNA reads TGTGCCAGCAGCCGTCGGACAGGCGGCAAGGACCAGTACTTC. Variable domain in full (rest from reference TRBV28 and TRBJ2-5): DVKVTQSSRYLVKRTGEKVFLECVQDMDHENMFWYRQDPGLGLRLIYFSYDVKMKEKGDIPEGYSVSREKKERFSLILESASTNQTSMYLCASSRRTGGKDQYFGPGTRLLVL.

This clonotype has a count of ten or more. The chain carries TRBV2 and TRBJ1-1, with D perhaps TRBD1 (6 bases). V was clipped by 3 bases and J by 1 base, with 9 bases between them. Germline CDR1 is SNHLY and CDR2 is FYNNEI. CDR3 length equals 14 residues. The CDR3 region is CASSDRGQNTEAFF. Written as DNA, the CDR3 is TGTGCCAGCAGTGACAGGGGCCAGAACACTGAAGCTTTCTTT.

The chain uses TRBV7-9 and TRBJ2-2; D call uncertain. Per the germline V gene, CDR1 is SEHNR and CDR2 is FQNEAQ (reference sequence). CDR3 length equals 11 residues. The germline V and J ends were trimmed by 10 bases and 0 bases, with 3 bases remaining between them. In nucleotides, the CDR3 is TGTGCCATCACGAACACCGGGGAGCTGTTTTTT. Encoded protein: CAITNTGELFF.

This clonotype was picked up a small number of times. The rearrangement joins TRBV7-6 to TRBJ1-3; D remains unclear. The CDR3 consists of 16 residues. The V gene lost 2 bases and the J gene lost 0 bases, with 11 bases spanning the gap. Germline V CDR1 and CDR2: SGHVS, FNYEAQ. CDR3 coding DNA: TGTGCCAGCAGCTTATATTCGGAGGGCTCTGGAAACACCATATATTTT. This sequence encodes CASSLYSEGSGNTIYF.

This clonotype has a handful of counts. CDR3 residues: CASRPTGGREAFF. The CDR3 nucleotides read TGTGCCAGCAGACCGACAGGGGGGCGTGAAGCTTTCTTT. The chain couples TRBV7-9 to TRBJ1-1; 9 nucleotides align to TRBD1. V shed 6 bases, J shed 7 bases, and the junction held 6 bases outside the gene matches. Germline V gene data show CDR1 as SEHNR and CDR2 as FQNEAQ (reference sequence). This CDR3 region has 13 residues.

The chain has TRBV7-9 and TRBJ2-3, with 11 bases identical to TRBD1. The germline V gene has CDR1 SEHNR and CDR2 FQNEAQ (reference sequence). V lost 3 bases to trimming and J lost 4 bases; unmatched junction nucleotides: 15. The CDR3 is made up of 19 amino acids. CDR3 protein: CASSLIRGQGVSTSDTQYF. The CDR3, as DNA: TGTGCCAGCAGCTTGATAAGGGGACAGGGGGTTTCTACTTCAGATACGCAGTATTTT.

This clonotype turned up a few times. The chain combines TRBV5-1 with TRBJ2-1; no clear D. Trimming took 4 bases from V and 0 from J, leaving 11 bases between them. CDR3 size: 15 residues. Germline-derived CDR1 and CDR2 are SGHRS and YFSETQ. In DNA form, the CDR3 reads TGCGCCAGCAGCCCAGCCGAGTACTCCTACAATGAGCAGTTCTTC. As protein: CASSPAEYSYNEQFF.

The rearrangement uses TRBV6-2 or TRBV6-3 and TRBJ2-2; perhaps TRBD1 as D (5 bases). The CDR3 length is 16 residues. Germline CDR1 and CDR2: MNHEY and SVGEGT. V shed 1 base and J shed 1 base, with 10 bases lying between them. The chain's CDR3 is CASSYWQGRNTGELFF. The CDR3 DNA follows: TGTGCCAGCAGTTACTGGCAGGGTAGGAACACCGGGGAGCTGTTTTTT.

The gene calls are TRBV6-1 and TRBJ1-5, with 8 bases aligning to TRBD1. This CDR3 contains 14 residues. Losses at the gene ends were 6 bases for V and 4 bases for J; bases not matched to a gene: 5. The germline V gene encodes CDR1 MNHNS and CDR2 SASEGT. The CDR3 DNA sequence: TGTGCCAGCAGCCACAGGGGGAGTAATCAGCCCCAGCATTTT. Its protein product is CASSHRGSNQPQHF.

Ten or more counts support this clonotype. The chain links TRBV7-2 to TRBJ1-1; the D gene is possibly TRBD1 (6 bases). Germline V gene sequence: CDR1 SGHTA, CDR2 FQGNSA. The CDR3 sequence is 13 residues long. Trimming stripped 8 bases from V and 6 bases from J, with 16 bases between. CDR3 nucleotide sequence: TGTGCCAGCCTCGGGGGGGCCAACGCTGAAGCTTTCTTT. Its protein is CASLGGANAEAFF. Combining the CDR3 with reference TRBV7-2 and TRBJ1-1 gives the whole variable domain GAGVSQSPSNKVTEKGKDVELRCDPISGHTALYWYRQSLGQGLEFLIYFQGNSAPDKSGLPSDRFSAERTGGSVSTLTIQRTQQEDSAVYLCASLGGANAEAFFGQGTRLTVV.

This sequence joins TRBV6-1 and TRBJ1-4, with TRBD1 identical over 9 bases. This CDR3 region has 16 residues. The trim removed 5 bases at V and 6 bases at J, leaving 10 bases unmatched. Germline V gives CDR1 MNHNS, CDR2 SASEGT. The CDR3 region has the DNA TGTGCCAGCAGTCACGCCTTGACAGGGGGTTATGAAAAACTGTTTTTT. Amino acids: CASSHALTGGYEKLFF.

The chain carries TRBV7-9 and TRBJ1-1; no firm D call. The length of the CDR3 is 13 residues. Germline assignment: CDR1 SEHNR and CDR2 FQNEAQ (reference sequence). V was pared by 0 bases and J by 3 bases, with 5 bases between. CDR3 protein: CASSLAWDTEAFF. For the CDR3, the DNA is TGTGCCAGCAGCTTAGCCTGGGACACTGAAGCTTTCTTT.